This T cell receptor (beta chain) appears in the sequencing data of a study of regulatory T cells in long-lasting Graves disease (dated by TCRdb to the early 2020s). Study-wide context: Persistent Graves' disease meant more than 5 years of antithyroid drug treatment with TSH receptor autoantibodies that stayed positive. A total of roughly 35 samples underwent TCR sequencing, from about 13 patients with persistent Graves' disease and 20 or so patients with newly diagnosed Graves' disease. Persistent Graves' disease patients were compared with newly diagnosed Graves' disease patients by peripheral blood TCR sequencing and RNA sequencing. On average, persistent Graves' disease patients in the clinical cohort had been on antithyroid drugs for around ten years. The study took place in China and was registered as a clinical trial.

This clonotype has only a few counts. It lacks a known antigen. Base-call qualities are not available, and no considerably larger clone is one nucleotide away. General conclusions and limits of the study: Sequencing and analysis were restricted to the TCR beta chain. Only peripheral blood was studied, because thyroid tissue, the primary lesion, was inaccessible. Persistent disease showed preferential use of TRBV28, TRBJ1-2 and TRBJ2-5, whereas newly diagnosed disease favored TRBV20-1 and TRBJ2-1. The authors acknowledged the small sample size as a limitation that may reduce accuracy. Compared with newly diagnosed patients, patients with persistent Graves' disease had lower TCR Shannon entropy and fewer highly expanded clones, which suggests clonal expansion. A larger number of public clonotypes was shared among persistent patients (around 3,000) than among newly diagnosed patients (around 870).

What this sample's time point label stands for: persistent/refractory GD, antithyroid drugs over 5 years with positive TRAb. RNA was extracted from PBMCs in TRIzol for both TCR sequencing and RNA sequencing. The diagnosis of Graves' disease was made according to American Thyroid Association guidelines. Recruitment of patients was carried out at an endocrinology department in Xi'an, China. Each patient gave around 9.2 milliliters of peripheral blood, collected in an EDTA anticoagulant tube. Ficoll Paque Plus density gradient separation was used to isolate PBMCs, and no further T cell sorting was performed. RNA quality was checked with an Agilent 2100 Bioanalyzer and agarose gel, and concentration with a NanoDrop 2000. Libraries were constructed by multiplex PCR. For sequencing, an Illumina HiSeq 4000 was employed. To build TCR beta libraries, CDR3 regions were amplified by Arm-PCR using iRepertoire HTBI primers. Before sequencing, the PCR products underwent gel purification. The source study handled its data this way. Gene usage analysis of CDR3 amino acid clonotypes relied on the roughly 64 TRBV and around 14 TRBJ segments identified across samples. Filtered high-quality paired reads were merged into contigs using COPE and FqMerger. BLAST was used to align contigs to IMGT TRBV, TRBD and TRBJ reference genes, with CDR3 defined following IMGT. Highly expanded clones were defined as clonotypes with a frequency above 0.1%. Shannon entropy was used to measure repertoire diversity, and the Gini coefficient was used to measure V-J evenness. Clonotypes shared by more than one individual were considered public. TCRdb itself trimmed the public reads at Q25 with fastp, ran MiXCR and retained productive beta chains. A single entry per CDR3 protein holds the most common genes and DNA from its merged rows. TCRdb, not the authors, supplied the V and J calls. The sample yields 400,000 or so distinct CDR3 sequences; around 21% were counted once. Around 20% of the sample comes from the top ten.

Per the germline V gene (reference sequence), DFQATT is the CDR1 and SNEGSKA is the CDR2. The CDR3, from cysteine to phenylalanine, totals 17 residues. The kept DNA is CDR3 alone, 51 bases in frame from the first base. Trimming costs V 7 bases and J 2 bases, and their ends lie 24 bases apart. The rearranged segments are TRBV20-1 and TRBJ2-4; TRBD2 is a possible D gene, resting on 6 matching bases. The specimen was peripheral blood mononuclear cells (PBMCs), collected when the disease was refractory, from a patient treated with antithyroid drugs. This receptor was identified in a female donor with Graves disease. The CDR3 here reads CSVRRDPFSAPKNIQYF. The DNA reads TGCAGTGTTAGGCGGGACCCTTTTTCGGCTCCCAAAAACATTCAGTACTTC.